The entry that follows covers one TCR beta chain sequence. V was cut by 3 bases and J by 4 bases, with 21 bases left in between. CDR3 length: 18 amino acids. Germline lookup yields CDR1 KGHSH and CDR2 LQKENI. This PCR relied on a set of 60 Vbeta primers and 13 Jbeta primers. The protocol was immunoSEQ multiplex PCR, while the TCRdb copy is restricted to in-frame clones and leaves out a portion. The table has around 280,000 clones, 80% to 90% seen once. This entry belongs to a study of cytomegalovirus exposure and HLA in healthy donors. The chain employs TRBV18 and TRBJ2-2; maybe TRBD1 (7 bases). Sequencing was performed on PBMCs. This TCR came from a woman between 18 and 29 years old in good health and CMV-seronegative. CDR3 in DNA: TGTGCCAGCTCACCTGGGAGGAGACAGGGTTGGAGCACCGGGGAGCTGTTTTTT. Its translation is CASSPGRRQGWSTGELFF.